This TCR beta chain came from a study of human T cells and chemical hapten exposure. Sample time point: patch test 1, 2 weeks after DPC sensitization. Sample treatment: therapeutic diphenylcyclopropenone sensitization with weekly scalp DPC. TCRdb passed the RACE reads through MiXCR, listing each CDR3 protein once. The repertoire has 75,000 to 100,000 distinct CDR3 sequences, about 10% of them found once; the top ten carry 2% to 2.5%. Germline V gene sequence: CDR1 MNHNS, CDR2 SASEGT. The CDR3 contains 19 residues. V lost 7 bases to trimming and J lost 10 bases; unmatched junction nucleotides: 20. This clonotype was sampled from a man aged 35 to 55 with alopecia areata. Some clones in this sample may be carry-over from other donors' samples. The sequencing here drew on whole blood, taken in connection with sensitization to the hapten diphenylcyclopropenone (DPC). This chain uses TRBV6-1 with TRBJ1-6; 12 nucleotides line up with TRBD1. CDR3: CASIFTSRGQGAEGSPLHF. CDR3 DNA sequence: TGTGCCAGCATCTTCACCTCAAGGGGACAGGGGGCGGAAGGGTCACCCCTCCACTTT.